A single sample gave rise to the 14 T cell receptor beta chains below, sequenced in a study of T cell repertoires in cytomegalovirus infection. TCRdb reanalysed the reads using MiXCR and keeps one entry per CDR3 protein. The table has about 500,000 distinct CDR3 sequences, about 33% seen once; the top ten hold roughly 17%. Antigens for these TCRs are unknown. The starting material was cultured PBMCs, obtained from culture after CMV antigen stimulation. The receptor set was obtained from a human donor in good health (CMV status not recorded). Some clones in this sample may be carry-over from other donors' samples.

Many counts were recorded for this clonotype. The chain joins TRBV12-3 or TRBV12-4 to TRBJ1-1; 8 bases are shared with TRBD1. Trimming at V came to 5 bases and at J to 0 bases, leaving 2 bases not matched to a gene. The CDR3 runs 14 residues. The DNA of the CDR3 is TGTGCCAGCAGTGAGACAGGGGTGAACACTGAAGCTTTCTTT. Residues: CASSETGVNTEAFF.

This clonotype was observed at least ten times. This chain uses TRBV7-8 with TRBJ1-1; a possible D gene is TRBD1 (6 bases). Germline lookup yields CDR1 SGHVS and CDR2 FQNEAQ. V was shortened by 10 bases and J by 5 bases, with 17 bases between the two germline ends. CDR3 length: 13 amino acids. CDR3 sequence reads: CATKTRGGTEAFF. The CDR3 region has the DNA TGTGCCACCAAGACCAGGGGAGGGACTGAAGCTTTCTTT.

The chain carries TRBV7-2 and TRBJ2-1, with a weak D call TRBD2 (5 bases). The CDR3 totals 14 residues. V was clipped by 0 bases and J by 7 bases, with 10 bases between them. Germline V lookup: CDR1 SGHTA, CDR2 FQGNSA. In DNA, the CDR3 is TGTGCCAGCAGCTTAGCGGGAGCGTCGAATGAGCAGTTCTTC. Amino acid sequence: CASSLAGASNEQFF.

This clonotype occurred a few times. V gene TRBV7-9 combines with J gene TRBJ2-1, with 8 bases lining up with TRBD2. Germline assignment: CDR1 SEHNR and CDR2 FQNEAQ (reference sequence). With 5 bases clipped from V and 0 bases from J, the junction kept 9 bases outside the gene matches. The CDR3 length is 17 residues. The CDR3 DNA follows: TGTGCCAGCAGCCCCCCCGCCGGGACTAGCTCCTACAATGAGCAGTTCTTC. Translation: CASSPPAGTSSYNEQFF.

This clonotype occurred a few times. The chain joins TRBV6-5 to TRBJ2-7; 13 nucleotides agree with TRBD2. Per the germline V gene, CDR1 is MNHEY and CDR2 is SVGAGI. The CDR3 length is 16 residues. The ends lost 6 bases at V and 2 bases at J; junction bases unmatched: 7. CDR3 DNA: TGTGCCAGCAGCCAAGCGGGACTAGCGGGACCCTACGAGCAGTACTTC. Translation gives CASSQAGLAGPYEQYF.

The genes are TRBV28 and TRBJ1-1; D is unresolved. This CDR3 is 16 amino acids long. V was clipped by 6 bases and J by 1 base, with 18 bases between them. CDR1 and CDR2 from the germline V gene are MDHEN and SYDVKM. The DNA for the CDR3 is TGTGCCAGCAGCTTCCTGGGGTTTACCCAGAACACTGAAGCTTTCTTT. Translated, it gives CASSFLGFTQNTEAFF.

This chain connects TRBV5-3 to TRBJ2-7, with 10 bases identical to TRBD2. TRBV5-3 has ORF status, its function being uncertain. This CDR3 comprises 16 residues. CDR3 in DNA: TGTGCCAGCAGCTTGGGTCCCCAGCGGGAGGGTTACGAGCAGTACGTC. As protein: CASSLGPQREGYEQYV.

There are a few counts of this clonotype. The chain joins TRBV11-2 to TRBJ1-1; perhaps TRBD1 as D (5 bases). The CDR3 is made up of 14 amino acids. Germline V CDR1 and CDR2: SGHAT, FQNNGV. V was pared by 3 bases and J by 4 bases, with 12 bases between. CDR3 in amino acids: CASSFQGLGTEAFF. The CDR3, as DNA: TGTGCCAGCAGCTTCCAGGGTTTGGGCACTGAAGCTTTCTTT.

This clonotype occurred a few times. This sequence joins TRBV11-2 and TRBJ2-7; D is perhaps TRBD1 (5 bases). This CDR3 is built from 15 residues. Germline CDR1 is SGHAT and CDR2 is FQNNGV. With 4 bases removed from V and 5 bases from J, the gap between germline ends came to 18 bases. The CDR3 spells CASSSPQGLYDEQYV. CDR3 in DNA: TGTGCCAGCAGCTCCCCCCAGGGCTTGTATGACGAGCAGTACGTC.

This rearrangement joins TRBV7-9 to TRBJ1-1, with unresolved D. Germline V gene sequence: CDR1 SEHNR, CDR2 FQNEAQ (reference sequence). V dropped 2 bases and J dropped 0 bases, with 10 bases sitting between them. CDR3 length: 15 amino acids. This CDR3 is CASSLRAAMNTEAFF. In DNA, the CDR3 is TGTGCCAGCAGCTTACGGGCGGCTATGAACACTGAAGCTTTCTTT.

The V and J genes are TRBV30 and TRBJ2-7; the D is unclear. With 3 bases removed from V and 3 bases from J, the gap between germline ends came to 9 bases. CDR1 GTSNPN and CDR2 SVGIG come from the germline V gene (reference sequence). CDR3 length: 12 residues. CDR3 residues: CAWRQLGYEQYF. CDR3 nucleotide sequence: TGTGCCTGGAGGCAGCTAGGCTACGAGCAGTACTTC.

The V and J genes are TRBV4-1 and TRBJ2-7; TRBD1 matches 8 bases. Germline V CDR1 and CDR2: MGHRA, YSYEKL. V lost 1 base and J lost 0; bases outside the gene matches: 5. The CDR3 is 16 amino acids. CDR3: CASSQAWTGSSYEQYF. CDR3 coding DNA: TGCGCCAGCAGCCAAGCGTGGACAGGGAGCTCCTACGAGCAGTACTTC.

Only a few counts were recorded for this clonotype. The CDR3 DNA follows: TGCGCCAGCAGCTTACCTAGCGGAAAAAACATTCAGTACTTC. Translated, it gives CASSLPSGKNIQYF. This chain joins TRBV5-1 and TRBJ2-4; TRBD2 agrees at 7 bases. CDR1 is SGHRS and CDR2 is YFSETQ in the germline V gene. The CDR3 consists of 14 residues. Trimming cost V 2 bases and J 4 bases; bases outside gene matches: 3.

V and J are TRBV7-2 and TRBJ2-3; the D is unclear. The CDR3 runs to 15 residues. Trimming took off 5 bases at V and 0 bases at J, with 12 bases between the two ends. Germline V gene data show CDR1 as SGHTA and CDR2 as FQGNSA. The CDR3 spells CASSQPVGSTDTQYF. CDR3 nucleotides: TGTGCCAGCAGCCAACCCGTGGGCAGCACAGATACGCAGTATTTT.